One sample yielded the 18 T cell receptor beta chains listed below, sequenced in a study of T cells after yellow fever vaccination. In TCRdb, the 5' RACE reads were re-called with MiXCR into one record per CDR3 protein. The sample yields around 300,000 distinct CDR3 sequences, approximately 4% seen once. The source material was PBMCs, sampled 5 days after the yellow fever booster vaccination. The receptors shown here come from a man aged 18 to 29 who received the YFV17D yellow fever vaccine.

This rearrangement joins TRBV18 to TRBJ2-7; no reliable D call. Germline V gene sequence: CDR1 KGHSH, CDR2 LQKENI. V was shortened by 3 bases and J by 3 bases, with 9 bases between the two germline ends. This CDR3 contains 13 residues. CDR3 nucleotide sequence: TGTGCCAGCTCACCGTTCCCTGACTACGAGCAGTACTTC. It specifies CASSPFPDYEQYF.

The gene calls are TRBV4-1 and TRBJ1-4; D gene unclear. Trimming pared 0 bases from V and 12 bases from J, leaving 11 bases between. This CDR3 is built from 13 residues. CDR1 and CDR2 from the germline V gene are MGHRA and YSYEKL. The CDR3 bases are TGCGCCAGCAGCCAAGAAGCCCGTTACGAACTGTTTTTT. This encodes CASSQEARYELFF.

The table lists this clonotype with many counts. The chain has TRBV11-2 and TRBJ2-3, with 13 bases aligning to TRBD2. V trimming: 1 base; J trimming: 0 bases; junction bases outside the gene matches: 10. This CDR3 region has 20 residues. CDR1 SGHAT and CDR2 FQNNGV come from the germline V gene. The CDR3 DNA reads TGTGCCAGCAGCTTAGTACATTTGACTAGCGGGGGGTCTAGCACAGATACGCAGTATTTT. Translation: CASSLVHLTSGGSSTDTQYF.

This clonotype was observed a handful of times. V and J are TRBV7-2 and TRBJ2-3, with TRBD2 identical over 8 bases. The V gene end was trimmed by 5 bases and the J gene end by 8 bases; junction bases not matched to a gene: 12. The germline CDR1 and CDR2 sequences are SGHTA and FQGNSA. This CDR3 is 15 amino acids long. The CDR3 nucleotides read TGTGCCAGCAGCCCCCAACCGGGGGGGGAGAGTACGCAGTATTTT. Translation gives CASSPQPGGESTQYF.

A few counts support this clonotype. The chain's CDR3 is CASREVPANYGYTF. In nucleotides, the CDR3 is TGTGCCAGCAGGGAGGTCCCAGCTAACTATGGCTACACCTTC. The chain has TRBV2 and TRBJ1-2; no definite D call. Germline V lookup: CDR1 SNHLY, CDR2 FYNNEI. This CDR3 contains 14 residues. Trimming cost V 6 bases and J 0 bases, with 11 bases left between them.

This clonotype was seen only a few times. The V and J genes are TRBV6-5 and TRBJ2-5; perhaps TRBD1 as D (6 bases). The V end lost 1 base, the J end lost 1 base, and 10 bases lay between the germline ends. The CDR3 sequence is 15 residues long. In germline, CDR1 is MNHEY, CDR2 SVGAGI. CDR3 nucleotides: TGTGCCAGCAGTTACTACCTAGGGGGCCAAGAGACCCAGTACTTC. Translating it yields CASSYYLGGQETQYF.

V and J are TRBV4-2 and TRBJ2-3, with 10 bases lining up with TRBD2. Unmatched junction bases numbered 6, after V lost 4 bases and J lost 2 bases. Germline V gene lookup returns CDR1 LGHNA and CDR2 YNFKEQ. CDR3 size: 16 residues. CDR3 DNA: TGTGCCAGCAGCCTCGAGCGGGGGGGGCCCACAGATACGCAGTATTTT. This codes for CASSLERGGPTDTQYF.

This clonotype was counted a few times. The V and J genes are TRBV27 and TRBJ2-3, with D possibly being TRBD2 (5 bases). V lost 4 bases and J lost 4, with 9 bases in between. Germline CDR1 is MNHEY and CDR2 is SMNVEV (reference sequence). CDR3 length: 13 amino acids. The CDR3 loop is CASSWVGADTQYF. The CDR3 nucleotides read TGTGCCAGCAGTTGGGTCGGGGCAGATACGCAGTATTTT.

This clonotype was seen ten or more times. The chain recombines TRBV5-1 with TRBJ1-1; D gene ambiguous. With 2 bases removed from V and 4 bases from J, the gap between germline ends came to 9 bases. Germline-derived CDR1 and CDR2 are SGHRS and YFSETQ. This CDR3 is built from 13 residues. The CDR3 is CASSFEGGTEAFF. CDR3 bases: TGCGCCAGCAGCTTCGAGGGCGGCACTGAAGCTTTCTTT. The whole variable domain, remainder taken from reference TRBV5-1 and TRBJ1-1, is KAGVTQTPRYLIKTRGQQVTLSCSPISGHRSVSWYQQTPGQGLQFLFEYFSETQRNKGNFPGRFSGRQFSNSRSEMNVSTLELGDSALYLCASSFEGGTEAFFGQGTRLTVV.

This clonotype was observed a few times. V is TRBV4-3 and J is TRBJ2-5; D may be TRBD1 or TRBD2 (5 bases each). Germline V gene sequence: CDR1 LGHNA, CDR2 YSLEER. V lost 0 bases to trimming and J lost 7 bases, with 12 bases between them. The CDR3 covers 14 residues. The CDR3 DNA reads TGCGCCAGCAGCCAAGAGGGGGTTGGCGGGACCCAGTACTTC. This gives the protein CASSQEGVGGTQYF.

This clonotype was seen ten or more times. The chain carries TRBV5-1 and TRBJ2-2; tentatively, D is TRBD2 (7 bases). CDR1 and CDR2 from the germline V gene are SGHRS and YFSETQ. V was shortened by 6 bases and J by 4 bases, with 19 bases between the two germline ends. The CDR3 runs 16 residues. The CDR3, as DNA: TGCGCCAGCACCCTACTCCGGGGGGCTGGCACCGGGGAGCTGTTTTTT. Its protein product is CASTLLRGAGTGELFF.

The rearrangement links TRBV7-3 to TRBJ2-2; no clear D gene. The CDR3 is 16 residues long. V lost 1 base and J lost 0, with 9 bases in between. CDR1 is SGHTA, CDR2 FQGTGA, per germline. CDR3 DNA: TGTGCCAGCAGCTTAAAGGCCCTGGCGAACACCGGGGAGCTGTTTTTT. This codes for CASSLKALANTGELFF.

The chain has TRBV10-3 and TRBJ1-2; D is unresolved. CDR3 size: 15 residues. CDR1 and CDR2 from the germline V gene are ENHRY and SYGVKD. Trimming took 0 bases from V and 6 from J, leaving 14 bases between them. This CDR3 is CAISESATDWDGYTF. CDR3 nucleotide sequence: TGTGCCATCAGTGAGTCGGCCACGGATTGGGATGGCTACACCTTC.

This clonotype came up a few times. The rearrangement links TRBV5-4 to TRBJ2-1; 9 bases fit TRBD1. After removal of 4 bases from V and 5 bases from J, the junction contained 1 base not matched to a gene. The germline CDR1 and CDR2 sequences are SGHNT and YYREEE (reference sequence). CDR3 size: 13 residues. The DNA for the CDR3 is TGTGCCAGCAGCGGACAGGGGAACAATGAGCAGTTCTTC. Amino acid sequence: CASSGQGNNEQFF.

This chain uses TRBV5-6 with TRBJ2-7; tentatively, D is TRBD2 (5 bases). CDR1 and CDR2 (germline): SGHDT, YYEEEE. V was shortened by 4 bases and J by 2 bases, with 10 bases between the two germline ends. This CDR3 contains 13 residues. The CDR3 loop reads CASSPVEAYEQYF. The CDR3 DNA reads TGTGCCAGCAGCCCGGTGGAGGCCTACGAGCAGTACTTC.

The V call is TRBV15, the J call TRBJ1-6; D unclear. The CDR3 runs to 14 residues. Trimming removed 3 bases at V and 0 bases at J, with 3 bases between. Germline V gene sequence: CDR1 LNHNV, CDR2 YYDKDF (reference sequence). CDR3 residues: CATSSSSYNSPLHF. The CDR3 region has the DNA TGTGCCACCAGCAGCAGCTCCTATAATTCACCCCTCCACTTT. Combining the CDR3 with reference TRBV15 and TRBJ1-6 gives the whole variable domain DAMVIQNPRYQVTQFGKPVTLSCSQTLNHNVMYWYQQKSSQAPKLLFHYYDKDFNNEADTPDNFQSRRPNTSFCFLDIRSPGLGDTAMYLCATSSSSYNSPLHFGNGTRLTVT.

This clonotype was seen a handful of times. The chain links TRBV6-5 to TRBJ2-3; D ambiguous. Germline V lookup: CDR1 MNHEY, CDR2 SVGAGI. V was trimmed by 6 bases and J by 4 bases, leaving 14 bases between them. The CDR3 is made up of 14 amino acids. CDR3 in DNA: TGTGCCAGCAGGGGCCGATCTCCGGCAGATACGCAGTATTTT. It is translated as CASRGRSPADTQYF.

This clonotype was observed a handful of times. The V gene is TRBV9, the J gene TRBJ1-1, with unresolved D. Trimming left V 4 bases short and J 0 bases short, with 7 bases between. This CDR3 is 13 amino acids long. The germline V gene encodes CDR1 SGDLS and CDR2 YYNGEE. The CDR3 loop reads CASSRVVNTEAFF. The DNA for the CDR3 is TGTGCCAGCAGCAGGGTGGTGAACACTGAAGCTTTCTTT.